What follows describes a single T cell receptor beta chain. Its antigen remains unidentified. Base-call qualities are not available, and no considerably larger clone is one nucleotide away. Samples from volunteer blood donors who had recovered from COVID-19 were contributed by a second Seattle source. Collaborating institutions collected whole blood in K2EDTA tubes following their own protocols. For TCRbeta analysis, collaborators shipped samples as frozen whole blood, isolated PBMCs, or DNA extracted from either of those sample types. CDR1 and CDR2 are drawn from the germline V gene (reference sequence): SGHNT, YYREEE. V drops 4 bases and J drops 4 bases, leaving 12 bases in between. The CDR3 contains 15 residues, cysteine and phenylalanine counted. Only the CDR3 DNA is retained, 45 bases long and in frame from the first base. This entry comes from a study of blood T cell repertoires in COVID-19 (dated by TCRdb to the early 2020s). Study-level background: The collaborator samples originated in the United States, Italy and Spain and spanned the acute and convalescent phases of COVID-19. The prospective study material was composed of cDNA or gDNA derived from T cells, B-cell-depleted T cells, or PBMCs. Subjects who had been exposed to COVID-19, were actively infected with it, or had recovered from it provided the deeply sampled blood TCRbeta repertoires that made up the dataset. The repertoires were released in a freely available public database intended as a resource for research on the immune response to SARS-CoV-2. Samples were obtained from the ongoing ImmuneRACE study (first 160 participants) and from 950 to 1,500 subjects provided by 6 global collaborators. Nearly every sample came with metadata listing a de-identified subject ID, COVID-19 status, age in years and sex. Where available, HLA class I and class II types were taken from metadata supplied by the sample provider and were not determined by assay-based typing. Findings and caveats that apply to the study as a whole: The quantity of clinical and demographic metadata differed by source and by participant and was supplied without curation.

TCRbeta CDR3 regions were amplified from genomic DNA by means of the immunoSEQ Assay, a bias-controlled multiplex PCR. The paper's processing steps were these. Within the assay, amplification of reference gene primers was used to estimate how many nucleated cells each sample contained. To quantify the absolute abundance of each unique TCRbeta CDR3 rearrangement, sequence reads were collapsed and filtered. For each sample, productive Simpson clonality was calculated as the square root of Simpson's diversity index across productive rearrangements. The source is immuneACCESS, and TCRdb retained only in-frame sequences with V and J called. Part of the clones is not carried over; for the studies checked, unresolved V genes explain less than half of this, and the remainder is unexplained. Clone size and the V and J calls come from that table; the DNA yielded D and trimming. This sample lists about 220,000 clones; approximately 81% were detected once. The ten largest account for roughly 4.6% of the sample.

Material for sequencing was peripheral blood. This sequence originates from a woman aged 60-70 years who had recovered from COVID-19. Rearrangement joined TRBV5-4 to TRBJ2-6; the D gene is perhaps TRBD2, on 7 matching bases. The nucleotide sequence reads as follows: TGTGCCAGCAGCCGTCGGGGGGCCGGGGCCAACGTCCTGACTTTC. It encodes CASSRRGAGANVLTF.